Listed here are 18 T cell receptor beta chains from one sample, sequenced in a study of metastatic and nonmetastatic thyroid tumors. TCRdb re-analyzed the PCR reads using MiXCR. This sample has more than 20,000 clones; roughly 13% occur once, and the top ten carry approximately 4.9%. The entire patient cohort was treatment-naive prior to thyroid surgery. The sample was blood. Receptor source: a female donor with papillary thyroid cancer or a benign thyroid nodule (not recorded which). Some clones in this sample may be carry-over from other donors' samples.

In this sample, this clone turned up many times. The chain employs TRBV15 and TRBJ2-2; 11 bases match TRBD2. This CDR3 is 15 amino acids long. Germline trimming cut 5 bases from V and 3 bases from J; bases unmatched to any gene: 2. The germline gives CDR1 LNHNV, CDR2 YYDKDF (reference sequence). The CDR3 reads CATSGGLADTGELFF. The CDR3 DNA reads as TGTGCCACCAGCGGGGGACTAGCGGACACCGGGGAGCTGTTTTTT. Drawing the rest from reference TRBV15 and TRBJ2-2, the complete variable domain is DAMVIQNPRYQVTQFGKPVTLSCSQTLNHNVMYWYQQKSSQAPKLLFHYYDKDFNNEADTPDNFQSRRPNTSFCFLDIRSPGLGDTAMYLCATSGGLADTGELFFGEGSRLTVL.

V usage is TRBV20-1 and J usage is TRBJ1-6, with D tentatively TRBD1 (5 bases). Germline V gene lookup returns CDR1 DFQATT and CDR2 SNEGSKA (reference sequence). Trimming took off 6 bases at V and 6 bases at J, with 21 bases between the two ends. This CDR3 has 16 residues. The CDR3, as DNA: TGCAGTGCGCGCCGTCGGCAGGGAGTAGGTAATTCACCCCTCCACTTT. This codes for CSARRRQGVGNSPLHF.

This clone was recorded many times. The rearrangement links TRBV3-1 to TRBJ2-5, with D perhaps TRBD2 (6 bases). This CDR3 contains 15 residues. V lost 4 bases, J lost 5 bases, and 17 bases lay in between. Germline CDR1 reads LGHDT; CDR2 reads YNNKEL (reference sequence). CDR3: CASSRTLGAGETQYF. The CDR3 DNA sequence: TGTGCCAGCAGCCGTACACTAGGGGCGGGGGAGACCCAGTACTTC.

This clone was picked up many times. The genes are TRBV14 and TRBJ1-1; unclear D gene. The ends were cut back, 2 bases at V and 5 bases at J, with 12 bases in the middle. The CDR3 is made up of 14 amino acids. The germline gives CDR1 SGHDN, CDR2 FVKESK. The CDR3 nucleotides read TGTGCCAGCAGCCAACTCCGAGGGAATACTGAAGCTTTCTTT. This encodes CASSQLRGNTEAFF.

This clone was seen many times. The CDR3 DNA sequence: TGTGCCAGCAGCCAAGATCGAGGGATGAACACTGAAGCTTTCTTT. Encoded protein: CASSQDRGMNTEAFF. V is TRBV4-2 and J is TRBJ1-1; no firm D call. Germline V gene lookup returns CDR1 LGHNA and CDR2 YNFKEQ. CDR3 length equals 15 residues. V was shortened by 0 bases and J by 0 bases, with 8 bases between the two germline ends.

The sample holds many counts of this clone. Other DNA variants within this sample encode the same CDR3. This rearrangement joins TRBV10-3 to TRBJ2-7; 7 bases map to TRBD2. The CDR3 length is 17 residues. J was trimmed by 0 bases and V by 2 bases; bases with no gene match: 10. Germline V gives CDR1 ENHRY, CDR2 SYGVKD. The CDR3: CAISERAVGRVSYEQYF. CDR3 bases: TGTGCCATCAGTGAGCGGGCGGTAGGGAGGGTCTCCTACGAGCAGTACTTC.

This clone was recorded a few times. The chain is built from TRBV9 and TRBJ2-5; D may be TRBD2 (7 bases). CDR1 is SGDLS, CDR2 YYNGEE, per germline. The V and J ends lost 0 bases and 5 bases respectively, with 14 bases between them. CDR3 size: 15 residues. The CDR3 protein is CASSVGSGGRETQYF. The CDR3 region has the DNA TGTGCCAGCAGCGTAGGATCGGGGGGCAGGGAGACCCAGTACTTC.

This clone occurred a few times. A junction boundary mismatches the germline segment, possibly from a read error. The chain employs TRBV28 and TRBJ1-6; 7 positions agree with TRBD1. The CDR3 is made up of 15 amino acids. Germline V gives CDR1 MDHEN, CDR2 SYDVKM. CDR3: CASSLWGQGDSPLKF. CDR3 coding DNA: TGTGCCAGCAGTTTATGGGGGCAGGGGGATTCACCCCTCAAATTT.

There are many counts of this clone. The chain recombines TRBV7-9 with TRBJ2-4; D may be TRBD1 (5 bases). CDR1 and CDR2 (germline): SEHNR, FQNEAQ (reference sequence). V shed 1 base and J shed 5 bases, with 12 bases lying between them. The CDR3 is made up of 15 amino acids. The CDR3 is CASSLVGVSENIQYF. CDR3 DNA sequence: TGTGCCAGCAGCTTAGTAGGGGTTTCAGAAAACATTCAGTACTTC.

V gene TRBV5-1 combines with J gene TRBJ2-7; TRBD1 aligns across 7 bases. This CDR3 has 13 residues. Germline trimming cut 4 bases from V and 6 bases from J; bases unmatched to any gene: 7. Germline V gene lookup returns CDR1 SGHRS and CDR2 YFSETQ. DNA of the CDR3: TGCGCCAGCAGCCCGCGACAGGGCGGCGAGCAGTACTTC. Protein product: CASSPRQGGEQYF. The variable domain in full, completed from reference TRBV5-1 and TRBJ2-7, reads KAGVTQTPRYLIKTRGQQVTLSCSPISGHRSVSWYQQTPGQGLQFLFEYFSETQRNKGNFPGRFSGRQFSNSRSEMNVSTLELGDSALYLCASSPRQGGEQYFGPGTRLTVT.

This clone was seen many times. The chain's CDR3 is CASQDRGSTEAFF. In DNA, the CDR3 is TGTGCCAGCCAGGACAGGGGCTCCACTGAAGCTTTCTTT. The genes are TRBV12-3 or TRBV12-4 and TRBJ1-1; 9 nucleotides line up with TRBD1. The CDR3 contains 13 residues. The V and J ends lost 8 bases and 4 bases, in that order; junction bases with no gene match: 5.

The gene calls are TRBV12-3 or TRBV12-4 and TRBJ1-5, with D possibly matching TRBD1 (5 bases). The length of the CDR3 is 14 residues. The CDR3 reads CESSRDSSDQPQHF. In DNA, the CDR3 is TGTGAAAGCAGCCGAGACAGTTCCGATCAGCCCCAGCATTTT.

With regard to this clone: A read error may be the cause here, since a much bigger clone is one base away. The CDR3 DNA reads as TGTGCCAGCAGTACCCCCTGGCGCTACACCTTC. It yields the protein CASSTPWRYTF. This chain uses TRBV25-1 with TRBJ1-2; D is unclear. The CDR3 spans 11 residues. From germline, CDR1 is MGHDK and CDR2 SYGVNS. V shed 5 bases and J shed 9 bases, with 10 bases lying between them.

This clone was counted many times. Here the CDR3 DNA reads TGTGCCAGCAGTTTAGGCGGGCCGACGAGCATTCAGTACTTC. It translates to CASSLGGPTSIQYF. V is TRBV12-3 or TRBV12-4 and J is TRBJ2-4; D possibly corresponds to TRBD2 (5 bases). CDR3 size: 14 residues. V was trimmed by 1 base and J by 9 bases, leaving 13 bases between them.

This clone turned up a few times. The rearrangement links TRBV24-1 to TRBJ1-2; D call uncertain. In germline, CDR1 is KGHDR, CDR2 SFDVKD. V was pared by 6 bases and J by 5 bases, with 12 bases between. The CDR3 loop spans 13 amino acids. The CDR3 sequence is CATSYGEAYGYTF. DNA for the CDR3: TGTGCCACCAGTTACGGGGAGGCTTATGGCTACACCTTC.

This clone has at least ten counts. This chain links TRBV6-1 with TRBJ1-2; 10 nucleotides line up with TRBD1. V trimming: 6 bases; J trimming: 3 bases; junction bases outside the gene matches: 13. There are 17 residues in the CDR3. The germline gives CDR1 MNHNS, CDR2 SASEGT. The CDR3 bases are TGTGCCAGCAGCCCCGGGACAGGGGCCGATCGGTACTATGGCTACACCTTC. As protein: CASSPGTGADRYYGYTF.

This clone is categorized as medium-sized. V and J are TRBV20-1 and TRBJ2-7; tentatively, D is TRBD1 or TRBD2 (5 bases each). V shed 0 bases and J shed 4 bases, with 16 bases lying between them. Germline assignment: CDR1 DFQATT and CDR2 SNEGSKA (reference sequence). The CDR3 length is 15 residues. CDR3 loop: CSARDDEGPQYEQYF. The CDR3, as DNA: TGCAGTGCTAGAGATGACGAGGGACCTCAATACGAGCAGTACTTC.

The V gene is TRBV6-1, the J gene TRBJ1-5; 8 bases fit TRBD1. CDR1 and CDR2 from the germline V gene are MNHNS and SASEGT. V shed 9 bases, J shed 4 bases, and the junction held 14 bases outside the gene matches. The CDR3 has 16 residues. CDR3 nucleotide sequence: TGTGCCAGTGGTGAAGTTTCCAGGGGGCTAAATCAGCCCCAGCATTTT. Translating gives CASGEVSRGLNQPQHF.